One sample yielded the 14 T cell receptor beta chains listed below, sequenced in a study of blood T cell repertoires in COVID-19. Sequencing used immunoSEQ multiplex PCR; TCRdb keeps in-frame clones, though not all of them. This table holds 200,000 to 250,000 clones, 70% to 90% found once. Specimen: peripheral blood. These receptors were collected from a man aged 55 to 70 with acute or convalescent COVID-19.

V usage is TRBV7-3 and J usage is TRBJ2-1; TRBD1 matches 7 bases. Germline lookup yields CDR1 SGHTA and CDR2 FQGTGA. J gave up 7 bases and V 3 bases, and 3 bases lay outside the gene matches. This CDR3 contains 13 residues. This CDR3 is CASSFLTGNEQFF. The CDR3 bases are TGTGCCAGCAGCTTCCTGACAGGGAATGAGCAGTTCTTC.

The V gene is TRBV19, the J gene TRBJ1-1; D remains unclear. This CDR3 is built from 19 residues. V lost 3 bases and J lost 3, with 26 bases in between. CDR1 LNHDA and CDR2 SQIVND come from the germline V gene (reference sequence). The CDR3 DNA is TGTGCCAGTAGTATTAGGATTTTGCGGTCCGGGAGCCGGCACACTGAAGCTTTCTTT. This gives the protein CASSIRILRSGSRHTEAFF.

The count of this clone is one. The rearrangement uses TRBV5-1 and TRBJ1-1, with TRBD1 as a possible D gene (5 bases). CDR3 length: 15 residues. Trimming cost V 2 bases and J 4 bases, with 15 bases left between them. Germline lookup yields CDR1 SGHRS and CDR2 YFSETQ. The chain's CDR3 is CASSFGSPGGTEAFF. As DNA, the CDR3 is TGCGCCAGCAGCTTCGGGTCTCCCGGGGGCACTGAAGCTTTCTTT.

The gene calls are TRBV5-4 and TRBJ1-2; possible D gene TRBD1, 5 bases. Germline V gene sequence: CDR1 SGHNT, CDR2 YYREEE (reference sequence). CDR3 size: 16 residues. V was clipped by 3 bases and J by 8 bases, with 23 bases between them. The DNA for the CDR3 is TGTGCCAGCAGCTCCCGCTCAGGGCAGGGCCGAGGAGGCTACACCTTC. It translates to CASSSRSGQGRGGYTF.

The rearrangement links TRBV24-1 to TRBJ2-5; 8 bases match TRBD1. The CDR3 sequence is 17 residues long. Looked up from germline, CDR1 is KGHDR and CDR2 is SFDVKD. J was trimmed by 5 bases and V by 0 bases; bases with no gene match: 10. Written as DNA, the CDR3 is TGTGCCACCAGTGATTTGGGGCAGGGGGCGCAGGGGGAGACCCAGTACTTC. It yields the protein CATSDLGQGAQGETQYF.

Here the CDR3 DNA reads TGTGCCAGCAGTTACTCGAGAGCAGGGGGCTACGACTATGGCTACACCTTC. Translated: CASSYSRAGGYDYGYTF. The chain employs TRBV6-2 or TRBV6-3 and TRBJ1-2, with 8 bases that match TRBD1. The CDR3 is 17 residues long. The germline V gene has CDR1 MNHEY and CDR2 SVGEGT. J gave up 3 bases and V 0 bases, and 9 bases lay outside the gene matches.

The chain couples TRBV12-3 or TRBV12-4 to TRBJ2-7, with TRBD1 identical over 10 bases. This CDR3 is built from 13 residues. The junction had 5 bases not matched to a gene; V was cut back by 9 bases and J by 3 bases. CDR3 sequence (DNA): TGTGCCAGTTTCCGGACAGGGGGCTACGAGCAGTACTTC. Protein: CASFRTGGYEQYF.

The chain has TRBV6-5 and TRBJ1-1, with a weak D call TRBD1 (5 bases). V was cut by 6 bases and J by 3 bases, with 11 bases left in between. CDR1 is MNHEY, CDR2 SVGAGI, per germline. The CDR3 totals 13 residues. CDR3 nucleotides: TGTGCCAGCAGCAGGGTTTTTGACACTGAAGCTTTCTTT. Protein: CASSRVFDTEAFF.

The chain uses TRBV6-1 and TRBJ1-6; 9 nucleotides agree with TRBD1. The CDR3 is 13 residues long. V shed 2 bases and J 16 bases; nucleotides not matched to a gene: 6. The germline V gene has CDR1 MNHNS and CDR2 SASEGT. The CDR3 bases are TGTGCCAGCAGTGAAAACAGGGGGCGGAAGCTCCACTTT. Translated, it gives CASSENRGRKLHF.

This clone was recorded a few times. The chain joins TRBV7-6 to TRBJ1-6; maybe TRBD1 (5 bases). The CDR3 is 15 residues long. The V and J ends lost 8 bases and 7 bases respectively, with 18 bases between them. The germline V gene has CDR1 SGHVS and CDR2 FNYEAQ. DNA for the CDR3: TGTGCCAGCGCCGAAAGGCAGGGCCGCAATTCACCCCTCCACTTT. Protein product: CASAERQGRNSPLHF.

V is TRBV28 and J is TRBJ2-3; 10 bases line up with TRBD2. Losses at the gene ends were 2 bases for V and 5 bases for J; bases not matched to a gene: 7. This CDR3 spans 16 amino acids. Germline CDR1 is MDHEN and CDR2 is SYDVKM. Written as DNA, the CDR3 is TGTGCCAGCAGTTTAAGCCTAGCGGGGGCCTTAGATACGCAGTATTTT. This sequence encodes CASSLSLAGALDTQYF.

A word on this clone: One end of the junction is discordant with germline, which a read error may explain. The V and J genes are TRBV4-1 and TRBJ1-6; maybe TRBD1 (5 bases). Germline V CDR1 and CDR2: MGHRA, YSYEKL. CDR3 length equals 15 residues. CDR3 residues: CASSQVQGDNSPLHF. The DNA for the CDR3 is TGCGCCAGCAGCCAAGTGCAGGGTGATAACTCACCCCTCCACTTT.

CDR3 nucleotides: TGTGCCTCCCGGGACACCTATAATTCACCCCTCCACTTT. Translation: CASRDTYNSPLHF. The chain links TRBV30 to TRBJ1-6, with D perhaps TRBD1 (6 bases). V lost 7 bases and J lost 2, with 9 bases in between. The germline gives CDR1 GTSNPN, CDR2 SVGIG (reference sequence). The CDR3 covers 13 residues.

The CDR3 DNA follows: TGTGCCAGTACGGTCGAGGACACTGAAGCTTTCTTT. Its translation: CASTVEDTEAFF. The chain couples TRBV19 to TRBJ1-1, with D uncertain. The CDR3 consists of 12 residues. V was pared by 7 bases and J by 3 bases, with 9 bases between. Per the germline V gene, CDR1 is LNHDA and CDR2 is SQIVND (reference sequence).